This T cell receptor (beta chain) was identified during a study of blood T cell repertoires in COVID-19. The CDR3 covers 12 residues. Germline-derived CDR1 and CDR2 are MNHEY and SMNVEV (reference sequence). V lost 6 bases and J 7 bases, leaving 10 bases between the germline ends. This table comes from immunoSEQ multiplex PCR, and its TCRdb copy is limited to in-frame clones, with some not included. The sample carries 200,000 to 250,000 clones, roughly 90% recorded once. The rearrangement links TRBV27 to TRBJ2-1, with TRBD1 as a possible D gene (6 bases). Sequences were obtained from peripheral blood. The TCR comes from a man aged 60 to 75 with COVID-19, enrolled during active disease. CDR3 DNA: TGTGCCAGCAGAGATAGGGGGAATGAGCAGTTCTTC. Its translation is CASRDRGNEQFF.